The source of this T cell receptor (beta chain) is a study of shared clonotypes between healthy human individuals. About the study: Plates per donor: three CD4 naive, three CD4 memory, two CD8 naive, one CD8 memory.

With regard to this clone: Antigen unknown.

Study results and caveats: The authors sampled blood alone, and tissue repertoires likely differ. Sequencing depth was expected to influence donor clonotype sharing.

The repertoire was sequenced with immunoSEQ multiplex PCR; TCRdb's copy has only in-frame clones and lacks some. The sample contains roughly 1 million clones, about 76% of which appear only once. The germline gives CDR1 LGHNT, CDR2 FRNRAP. Trimming took 1 base from V and 0 from J, leaving 7 bases between them. The CDR3 extends over 15 amino acids. Into CD45RA+ naive and CD45RA-negative memory subsets, the CD4+ cells were split. Sequenced input: memory CD4+ T cells sorted from blood. Subset described: CD45RA-negative fraction. V and J are TRBV12-5 and TRBJ1-5; D is ambiguous. The TCR originated in a young man in good health. As DNA, the CDR3 is TGTGCTAGTGGTTTGGGGCCCGGTAGCAATCAGCCCCAGCATTTT. Its protein product is CASGLGPGSNQPQHF.